This T cell receptor (beta chain) was captured in a study of blood T cell repertoires in COVID-19. Study information: The analysed material was cDNA or gDNA that came from T cells, B-cell-depleted T cells, or PBMCs.

Germline values: CDR1 LNHDA, CDR2 SQIVND (reference sequence). V lost 3 bases and J lost 2; bases outside the gene matches: 3. This CDR3 spans 14 amino acids. Donors were grouped by their self-reported clinical history. The method was immunoSEQ multiplex PCR; TCRdb's version includes in-frame clones alone and lacks a portion of them. The sample holds around 320,000 clones; around 90% are singletons and the top ten take around 4.4%. The specimen was PBMCs or T cells enriched from blood (not recorded which). The chain recombines TRBV19 with TRBJ2-7; 8 bases match TRBD2. This clonotype was obtained from a woman between 18 and 29 years old with acute COVID-19. This CDR3 is CASSILLAAYEQYF. In DNA, the CDR3 is TGTGCCAGTAGTATTCTACTAGCGGCCTACGAGCAGTACTTC.